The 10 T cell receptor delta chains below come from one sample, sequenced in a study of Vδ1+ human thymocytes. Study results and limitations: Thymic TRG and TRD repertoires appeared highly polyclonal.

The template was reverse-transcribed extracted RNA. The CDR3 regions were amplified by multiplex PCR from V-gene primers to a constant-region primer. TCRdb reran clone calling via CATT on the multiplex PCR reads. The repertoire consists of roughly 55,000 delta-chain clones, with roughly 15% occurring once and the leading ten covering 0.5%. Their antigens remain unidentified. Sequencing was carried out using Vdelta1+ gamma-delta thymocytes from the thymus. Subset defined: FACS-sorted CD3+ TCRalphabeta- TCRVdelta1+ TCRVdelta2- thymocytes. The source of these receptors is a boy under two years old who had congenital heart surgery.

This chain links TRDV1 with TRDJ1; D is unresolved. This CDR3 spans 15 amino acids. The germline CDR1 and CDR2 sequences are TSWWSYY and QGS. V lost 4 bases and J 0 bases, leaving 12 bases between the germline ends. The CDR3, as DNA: TGTGCTCTTGGGGGTTCGGGTCGGCACACCGATAAACTCATCTTT. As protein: CALGGSGRHTDKLIF.

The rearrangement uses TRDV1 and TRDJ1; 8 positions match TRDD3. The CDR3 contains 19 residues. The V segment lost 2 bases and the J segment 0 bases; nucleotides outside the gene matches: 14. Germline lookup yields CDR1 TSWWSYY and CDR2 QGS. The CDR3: CALGEKRLLGAYYTDKLIF. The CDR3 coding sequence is TGTGCTCTTGGGGAAAAACGCCTACTGGGGGCCTATTACACCGATAAACTCATCTTT.

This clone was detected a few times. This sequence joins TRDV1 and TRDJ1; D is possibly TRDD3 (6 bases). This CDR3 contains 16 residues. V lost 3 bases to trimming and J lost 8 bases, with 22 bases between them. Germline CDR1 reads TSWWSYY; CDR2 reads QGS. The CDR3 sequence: CALGDPMLPHWAKLIF. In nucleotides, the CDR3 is TGTGCTCTTGGGGATCCTATGCTTCCCCACTGGGCAAAACTCATCTTT.

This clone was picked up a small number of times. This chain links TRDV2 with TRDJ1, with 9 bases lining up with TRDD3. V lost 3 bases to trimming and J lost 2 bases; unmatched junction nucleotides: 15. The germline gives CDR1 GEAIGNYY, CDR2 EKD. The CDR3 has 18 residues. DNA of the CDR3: TGTGCCTGTGACGGCTTCTACTGGGGGACACGCATTACCGATAAACTCATCTTT. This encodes CACDGFYWGTRITDKLIF.

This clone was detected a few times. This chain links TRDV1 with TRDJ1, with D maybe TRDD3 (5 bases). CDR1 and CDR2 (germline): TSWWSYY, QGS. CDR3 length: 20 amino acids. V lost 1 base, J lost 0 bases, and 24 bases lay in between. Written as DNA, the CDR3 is TGTGCTCTTGGGGAACATGGGACTAAGGCTGGGACCTCGTACACCGATAAACTCATCTTT. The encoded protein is CALGEHGTKAGTSYTDKLIF.

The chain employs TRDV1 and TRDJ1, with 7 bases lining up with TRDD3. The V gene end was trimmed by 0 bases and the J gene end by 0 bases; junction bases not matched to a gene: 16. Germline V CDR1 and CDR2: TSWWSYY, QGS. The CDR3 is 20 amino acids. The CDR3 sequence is CALGELELGLYWGYTDKLIF. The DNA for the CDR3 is TGTGCTCTTGGGGAACTAGAACTCGGACTCTACTGGGGATACACCGATAAACTCATCTTT.

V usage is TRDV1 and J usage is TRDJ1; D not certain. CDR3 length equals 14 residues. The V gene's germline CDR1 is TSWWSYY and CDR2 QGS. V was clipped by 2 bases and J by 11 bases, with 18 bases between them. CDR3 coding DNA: TGTGCTCTTGGGGAAGGGCGTTATTCCAGAGTGCTCATCTTT. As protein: CALGEGRYSRVLIF.

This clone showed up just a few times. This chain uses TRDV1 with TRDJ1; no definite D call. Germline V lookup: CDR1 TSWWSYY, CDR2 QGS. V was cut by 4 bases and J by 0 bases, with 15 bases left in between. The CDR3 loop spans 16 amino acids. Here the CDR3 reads CALGGFPRTYTDKLIF. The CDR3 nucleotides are TGTGCTCTTGGGGGTTTTCCCCGTACGTACACCGATAAACTCATCTTT.

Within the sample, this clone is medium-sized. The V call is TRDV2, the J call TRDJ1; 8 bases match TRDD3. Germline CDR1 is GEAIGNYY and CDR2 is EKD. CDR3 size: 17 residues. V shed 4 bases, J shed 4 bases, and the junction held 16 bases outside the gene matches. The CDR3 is CACEGLRGYRVIDKLIF. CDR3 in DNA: TGTGCCTGTGAAGGCCTACGGGGATACAGAGTGATCGATAAACTCATCTTT.

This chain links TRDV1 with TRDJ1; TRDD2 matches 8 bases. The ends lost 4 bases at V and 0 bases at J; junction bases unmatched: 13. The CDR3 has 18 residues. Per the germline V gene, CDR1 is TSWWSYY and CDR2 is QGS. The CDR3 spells CALGGLPMRGLNTDKLIF. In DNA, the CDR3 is TGTGCTCTTGGGGGCCTTCCTATGCGGGGACTCAACACCGATAAACTCATCTTT.